This T cell receptor beta chain was captured by sequencing in a study of yellow fever vaccine responses in identical twins. Notes on the study in general: The T cell response to vaccination in identical twins was reportedly partly convergent and partly personalized.

CDR1 is KGHSH, CDR2 LQKENI, per germline. V lost 3 bases to trimming and J lost 1 base, with 12 bases between them. The CDR3 extends over 15 amino acids. A single record per CDR3 protein comes from TCRdb applying MiXCR to the RT-PCR reads. The data contain approximately 12,000 distinct CDR3 sequences, almost 85% of them seen just once; the ten biggest clones take up over 1.5%. Concerning this clonotype itself: Its target is not known.

The material sequenced was T cells from blood (PBMCs), unsorted or a sorted subset (not recorded which), taken before or after yellow fever vaccination (not recorded which). This receptor was identified in a woman younger than 35 who received the yellow fever vaccine. This chain connects TRBV18 to TRBJ1-2, with D hard to call. The CDR3 DNA reads as TGTGCCAGCTCACCCGACACCTTCTTTAACTATGGCTACACCTTC. It translates to CASSPDTFFNYGYTF.